This T cell receptor (beta chain) was observed in a study of breast tumors, draining lymph nodes, adjacent tissues. This clonotype was recorded many times. No antigen is known for it. The CDR3 contains 15 residues. J was trimmed by 6 bases and V by 4 bases; bases with no gene match: 10. Germline V gene lookup returns CDR1 SGHRS and CDR2 YFSETQ. Samples came from axillary lymph nodes draining the breast cancer. Using its own MiXCR run on the multiplex PCR reads, TCRdb lists one record per CDR3 protein. The sample consists of some 150,000 distinct CDR3 sequences, 20% to 25% of them appearing once. Study-level results: The data were judged consistent with most tumor T cells coming from lymph node and expanding in tumor.

Sequencing was done on a sample of axillary lymph node tissue. The chain uses TRBV5-1 and TRBJ2-1; 7 nucleotides align to TRBD2. The receptor's source is a female donor with breast cancer. Some clones in this sample may be carry-over from other donors' samples. CDR3 in DNA: TGCGCCAGCAGCGCAACCGGACTAGTCGGCAATGAGCAGTTCTTC. Translation: CASSATGLVGNEQFF.